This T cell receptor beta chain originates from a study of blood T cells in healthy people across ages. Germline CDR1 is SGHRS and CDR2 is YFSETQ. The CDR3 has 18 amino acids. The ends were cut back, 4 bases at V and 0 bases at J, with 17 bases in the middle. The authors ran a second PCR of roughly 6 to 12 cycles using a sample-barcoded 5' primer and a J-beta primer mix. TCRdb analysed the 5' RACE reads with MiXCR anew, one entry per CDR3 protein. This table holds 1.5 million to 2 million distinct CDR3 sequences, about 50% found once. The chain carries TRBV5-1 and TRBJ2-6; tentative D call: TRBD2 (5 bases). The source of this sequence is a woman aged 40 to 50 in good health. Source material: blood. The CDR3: CASSPVPGSASGANVLTF. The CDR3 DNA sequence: TGCGCCAGCAGCCCTGTACCGGGGTCTGCCTCTGGGGCCAACGTCCTGACTTTC.